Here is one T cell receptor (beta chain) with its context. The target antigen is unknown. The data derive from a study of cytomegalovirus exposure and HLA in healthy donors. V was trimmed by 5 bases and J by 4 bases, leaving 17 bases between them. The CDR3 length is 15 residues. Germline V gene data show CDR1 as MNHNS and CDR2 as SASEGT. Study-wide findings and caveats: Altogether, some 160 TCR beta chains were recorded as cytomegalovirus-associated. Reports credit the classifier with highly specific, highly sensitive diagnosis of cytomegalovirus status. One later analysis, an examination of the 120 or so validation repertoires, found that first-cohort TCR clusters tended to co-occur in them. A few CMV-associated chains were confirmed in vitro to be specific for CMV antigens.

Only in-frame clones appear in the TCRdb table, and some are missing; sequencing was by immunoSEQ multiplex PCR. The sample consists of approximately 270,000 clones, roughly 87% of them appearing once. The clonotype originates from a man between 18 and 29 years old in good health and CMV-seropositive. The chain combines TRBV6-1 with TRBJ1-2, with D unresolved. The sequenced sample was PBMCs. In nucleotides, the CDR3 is TGTGCCAGCAGTTTACGGACTGGGGTCGGCTATGGCTACACCTTC. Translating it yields CASSLRTGVGYGYTF.